A selection of T cell receptor beta chains follows, all from one sample in a study of read filtering for tumor transcriptome and immune sequencing. TCRdb itself ran the reads through MiXCR, one entry per CDR3 protein. The data show 19,000 or so distinct CDR3 sequences, roughly a fifth seen once. The material sequenced was a population of CD138-negative cells sorted from bone marrow. These receptors were collected from a donor aged 40 or older with multiple myeloma. Each CDR3 is given with its conserved first and last residue. A D gene is named only where the DNA matches it firmly. Clone size is stated in some rows and not others, as once, few, many or a class when expanded.

D: NA; V: TRBV11-2; size: few; length: 12; J: TRBJ2-7; DNA: TGTGCCAGCAGCCAAGGTTCCTACGAGCAGTACTTC; CDR3: CASSQGSYEQYF
D: TRBD1; V: TRBV5-1; size: many; length: 16; J: TRBJ1-1; DNA: TGCGCCAGCAGCTTGGGGGGACAGGGCATGAACACTGAAGCTTTCTTT; CDR3: CASSLGGQGMNTEAFF
D: NA; V: TRBV20-1; size: medium-sized; length: 16; J: TRBJ2-1; DNA: TGCAGTGCCCGCCTCCACGAGCGAAGCTCCTACAATGAGCAGTTCTTC; CDR3: CSARLHERSSYNEQFF
D: TRBD1; V: TRBV6-5; size: large; length: 14; J: TRBJ2-2; DNA: TGTGCCAGCAGTACCGGACAGGACACCGGGGAGCTGTTTTTT; CDR3: CASSTGQDTGELFF
D: TRBD2; V: TRBV20-1; size: few; length: 15; J: TRBJ2-5; DNA: TGCAGTGCTAGAGAGGCTAGCGGGAGAGGAGAGACCCAGTACTTC; CDR3: CSAREASGRGETQYF
D: TRBD2; V: TRBV4-2; size: many; length: 14; J: TRBJ2-3; DNA: TGTGCCAGCAGCCACGGGACTAGTGCAGATACGCAGTATTTT; CDR3: CASSHGTSADTQYF
D: NA; V: TRBV5-1; size: many; length: 15; J: TRBJ1-1; DNA: TGCGCCAGCAGGAGGGGAGACTACATGAACACTGAAGCTTTCTTT; CDR3: CASRRGDYMNTEAFF
D: TRBD2; V: TRBV29-1; size: NA; length: 13; J: TRBJ2-1; DNA: TGCAGCGTTTTTACTAGCGGCCACAATGAGCAGTTCTTC; CDR3: CSVFTSGHNEQFF
D: TRBD1; V: TRBV28; size: many; length: 16; J: TRBJ2-1; DNA: TGTGCCAGCAGTCCCCGGACAGGGGGCCCGGGCAATGAGCAGTTCTTC; CDR3: CASSPRTGGPGNEQFF
D: TRBD1; V: TRBV19; size: NA; length: 15; J: TRBJ1-5; DNA: TGTGCCAGTAGTGCCGGGGACAGTGAGGATCAGCCCCAGCATTTT; CDR3: CASSAGDSEDQPQHF
D: TRBD1; V: TRBV7-3; size: many; length: 14; J: TRBJ2-3; DNA: TGTGCCAGCAGCGTTACAGGGGGCGCAGATACGCAGTATTTT; CDR3: CASSVTGGADTQYF
D: TRBD2; V: TRBV6-2/TRBV6-3; size: few; length: 20; J: TRBJ2-1; DNA: TGTGCCAGCAGTATAATTCCGGGACTACATAAAAATACAGATAACAATGAGCAGTTCTTC; CDR3: CASSIIPGLHKNTDNNEQFF
D: NA; V: TRBV11-1; size: NA; length: 13; J: TRBJ1-5; DNA: TGTGCCAGCAGCCCCGACGGATTCTGGCCCCAGCATTTT; CDR3: CASSPDGFWPQHF
D: NA; V: TRBV28; size: many; length: 13; J: TRBJ2-7; DNA: TGTGCCAGCAGTTTTCTGGGGCCCTACGAGCAGTACTTC; CDR3: CASSFLGPYEQYF
D: NA; V: TRBV2; size: NA; length: 13; J: TRBJ2-1; DNA: TGTGCCAGCAGGGAGGGGACCTACAATGAGCAGTTCTTC; CDR3: CASREGTYNEQFF
D: NA; V: TRBV7-2; size: NA; length: 12; J: TRBJ2-1; DNA: TGTGCCTCCGCGGGACCACCCAATGAGCTGTTCTTC; CDR3: CASAGPPNELFF
D: NA; V: TRBV5-1; size: many; length: 14; J: TRBJ2-3; DNA: TGCGCCAGCAGCCCGACGGCTAGCACAGATACGCAGTATTTT; CDR3: CASSPTASTDTQYF
D: NA; V: TRBV12-3/TRBV12-4; size: NA; length: 12; J: TRBJ2-2; DNA: TGTGCCAGCATGAGGTCCTCCGGGGAGCTGTTTTTT; CDR3: CASMRSSGELFF
D: NA; V: TRBV30; size: medium-sized; length: 12; J: TRBJ2-1; DNA: TGTGCCTGGAGCCCAAAAGGAAGAATGGCGTTCTTC; CDR3: CAWSPKGRMAFF
D: NA; V: TRBV20-1; size: NA; length: 14; J: TRBJ2-1; DNA: TGCAGTGCTAGAGAGTGGGGTCGGTCAGATGAGCAGTTCTTC; CDR3: CSAREWGRSDEQFF
D: NA; V: TRBV29-1; size: many; length: 14; J: TRBJ2-1; DNA: TGCAGCGTTGAGGGACGGGACGGGGACAATGAGCAGTTCTTC; CDR3: CSVEGRDGDNEQFF
D: NA; V: TRBV10-1; size: many; length: 17; J: TRBJ2-1; DNA: TGCGCCAGCAGTGAGCGTGAGGGTTTGGATTTCGGCAATGAGCAGTTCTTC; CDR3: CASSEREGLDFGNEQFF
D: NA; V: TRBV6-4; size: NA; length: 14; J: TRBJ2-1; DNA: TGTGCCAGCACCCAGTCAGCGGGTGAGAATGAGCAGTTCTTC; CDR3: CASTQSAGENEQFF
D: TRBD1; V: TRBV3-1; size: NA; length: 14; J: TRBJ2-2; DNA: TGTGCCAGCAGCGTACAGGGGTACACCGGGGAGCTGTTTTTT; CDR3: CASSVQGYTGELFF
D: TRBD1; V: TRBV20-1; size: NA; length: 15; J: TRBJ2-2; DNA: TGCAGTGCTAGAGATTCGGGACAGGCAAACGGGGAGCGGTTTTTT; CDR3: CSARDSGQANGERFF
D: NA; V: TRBV12-3/TRBV12-4; size: few; length: 14; J: TRBJ2-7; DNA: TGTGCCAGCAGTTCCCCTGAGCGGCCCTACGAGCAGTACTTC; CDR3: CASSSPERPYEQYF
D: NA; V: TRBV21-1; size: many; length: 15; J: TRBJ2-2; DNA: TGTGCCAGCAGCAAATTGTGCAGTTACACCGGGGAGCTGTTTTTT; CDR3: CASSKLCSYTGELFF
D: NA; V: TRBV20-1; size: few; length: 15; J: TRBJ2-5; DNA: TGCAGTGCTAGAGTTGGTGGAGGCATGTGGGAGACCCAGTACTTC; CDR3: CSARVGGGMWETQYF
D: NA; V: TRBV7-2; size: NA; length: 13; J: TRBJ2-1; DNA: TGTGCCAGCAGCTTAAAAGCTGGGGGTCTGAGCTTCTTC; CDR3: CASSLKAGGLSFF
D: NA; V: TRBV19; size: NA; length: 16; J: TRBJ2-3; DNA: TGTGCCAGTAGTACGGGACTGCCTCTTCGCACAGATACGCAGTATTTT; CDR3: CASSTGLPLRTDTQYF
D: TRBD2; V: TRBV20-1; size: NA; length: 16; J: TRBJ2-5; DNA: TGCAGTGCCGCGGGCTCCGGGACTAGCGGGCAAGAGACCCAGTACTTC; CDR3: CSAAGSGTSGQETQYF
D: TRBD2; V: TRBV2; size: NA; length: 14; J: TRBJ2-7; DNA: TGTGCCAGCAGAGTACTAGCGGGAGGGCCCGAGCAGTACTTC; CDR3: CASRVLAGGPEQYF
D: TRBD2; V: TRBV29-1; size: NA; length: 14; J: TRBJ2-7; DNA: TGCAGCGTTGAAGATCCAGCGGGAGTAGAAGAGCAGTACTTC; CDR3: CSVEDPAGVEEQYF
D: TRBD1; V: TRBV11-3; size: few; length: 13; J: TRBJ2-7; DNA: TGTGCCAGCAGCCAAGGACAGGGACTCGAGCAGTACTTC; CDR3: CASSQGQGLEQYF
D: TRBD1; V: TRBV27; size: few; length: 16; J: TRBJ2-1; DNA: TGTGCCAGCAATGAACAGGGGGCCAAATTGTACAATGAGCAGTTCTTC; CDR3: CASNEQGAKLYNEQFF
D: TRBD1; V: TRBV29-1; size: NA; length: 14; J: TRBJ1-3; DNA: TGCAGCGTAACAGGGGCCCTCTCTGGAAACACCATATATTTT; CDR3: CSVTGALSGNTIYF
D: NA; V: TRBV14; size: many; length: 16; J: TRBJ2-1; DNA: TGTGCCAGCAGCCAGTGGCCACGCGGGGACTACAATGAGCAGTTCTTC; CDR3: CASSQWPRGDYNEQFF
D: NA; V: TRBV28; size: medium-sized; length: 16; J: TRBJ1-6; DNA: TGTGCCAGCAGTTTTTTTGTCGGGCAGGCCGGTTCACCCCTCCACTTT; CDR3: CASSFFVGQAGSPLHF
D: NA; V: TRBV20-1; size: many; length: 14; J: TRBJ2-1; DNA: TGCAGTGCTAGAGCACCGGGACTGTCCAATGAGCAGTTCTTC; CDR3: CSARAPGLSNEQFF
D: NA; V: TRBV5-4; size: few; length: 12; J: TRBJ1-2; DNA: TGTGCCAGCAAAAAGGACAGTTATGGCTACACCTTC; CDR3: CASKKDSYGYTF
D: NA; V: TRBV4-1; size: NA; length: 16; J: TRBJ2-7; DNA: TGCGCCAGCAGCCAAGGTTTCACGAGAAGCTCCTACGAGCAGTACTTC; CDR3: CASSQGFTRSSYEQYF
D: NA; V: TRBV28; size: many; length: 10; J: TRBJ2-5; DNA: TGTGCCAGCGGGCAAGAGACCCAGTACTTC; CDR3: CASGQETQYF
D: NA; V: TRBV24-1; size: NA; length: 14; J: TRBJ2-2; DNA: TGTGCCACCAGTGCCTACAGGAACACCGGGGAGCTGTTTTTT; CDR3: CATSAYRNTGELFF
D: TRBD1; V: TRBV13; size: many; length: 12; J: TRBJ2-1; DNA: TGTGCCAGCAGCTTGGATCGGGACAGTCGGTTCTTC; CDR3: CASSLDRDSRFF
D: TRBD2; V: TRBV6-1; size: few; length: 14; J: TRBJ2-7; DNA: TGTGCCAGCAGTACAGCTAGCGGTTCCTACGAGCAGTACTTC; CDR3: CASSTASGSYEQYF
D: NA; V: TRBV7-2; size: medium-sized; length: 16; J: TRBJ2-1; DNA: TGTGCCAGCAGCTTAGAATTCGGGGGACCCTACAATGAGCAGTTCTTC; CDR3: CASSLEFGGPYNEQFF
D: NA; V: TRBV24-1; size: few; length: 15; J: TRBJ2-3; DNA: TGTGCCACCCGGAAAAGGATTCGGCACACAGATACGCAGTATTTT; CDR3: CATRKRIRHTDTQYF
D: TRBD1; V: TRBV15; size: many; length: 14; J: TRBJ1-5; DNA: TGTGCCACCAGCAGAGTTGAGGGGGCTCAGCCCCAGCATTTT; CDR3: CATSRVEGAQPQHF
D: TRBD2; V: TRBV12-3/TRBV12-4; size: many; length: 15; J: TRBJ2-1; DNA: TGTGCCAGCAGGTTCGGGACTAGCGGGAGCAATGAGCAGTTCTTC; CDR3: CASRFGTSGSNEQFF
D: TRBD1; V: TRBV28; size: NA; length: 13; J: TRBJ2-1; DNA: TGTGCCGTCCCGGGCAGGGGGCGCAATGAGCAGTTCTTC; CDR3: CAVPGRGRNEQFF
D: TRBD2; V: TRBV20-1; size: once; length: 15; J: TRBJ2-1; DNA: TGCAGTGCTAGAGCCGGGACTAGCGGTTACAATGAGCAGTTCTTC; CDR3: CSARAGTSGYNEQFF
D: NA; V: TRBV9; size: NA; length: 13; J: TRBJ2-1; DNA: TGTGCCAGCAGCGTTGACTGGCATGATGAGCAGTTCTTC; CDR3: CASSVDWHDEQFF
D: NA; V: TRBV18; size: few; length: 14; J: TRBJ2-2; DNA: TGTGCCAGCTCTCCCAGACCCAACACCGGGGAGCTGTTTTTT; CDR3: CASSPRPNTGELFF